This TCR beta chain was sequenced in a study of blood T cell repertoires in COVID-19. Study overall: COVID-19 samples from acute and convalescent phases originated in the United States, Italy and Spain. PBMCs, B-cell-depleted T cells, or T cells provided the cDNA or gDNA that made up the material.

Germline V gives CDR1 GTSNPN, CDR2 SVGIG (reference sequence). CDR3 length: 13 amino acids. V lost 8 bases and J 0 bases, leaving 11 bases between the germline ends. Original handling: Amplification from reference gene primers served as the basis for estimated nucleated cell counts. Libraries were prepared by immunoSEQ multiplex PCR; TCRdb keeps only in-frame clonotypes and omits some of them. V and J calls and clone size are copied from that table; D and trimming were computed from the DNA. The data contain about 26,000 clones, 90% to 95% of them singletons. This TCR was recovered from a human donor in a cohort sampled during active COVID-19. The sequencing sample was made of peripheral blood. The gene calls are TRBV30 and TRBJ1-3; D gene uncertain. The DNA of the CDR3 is TGTGCCCTGGGGAGCGTCTCTGGAAACACCATATATTTT. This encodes CALGSVSGNTIYF.